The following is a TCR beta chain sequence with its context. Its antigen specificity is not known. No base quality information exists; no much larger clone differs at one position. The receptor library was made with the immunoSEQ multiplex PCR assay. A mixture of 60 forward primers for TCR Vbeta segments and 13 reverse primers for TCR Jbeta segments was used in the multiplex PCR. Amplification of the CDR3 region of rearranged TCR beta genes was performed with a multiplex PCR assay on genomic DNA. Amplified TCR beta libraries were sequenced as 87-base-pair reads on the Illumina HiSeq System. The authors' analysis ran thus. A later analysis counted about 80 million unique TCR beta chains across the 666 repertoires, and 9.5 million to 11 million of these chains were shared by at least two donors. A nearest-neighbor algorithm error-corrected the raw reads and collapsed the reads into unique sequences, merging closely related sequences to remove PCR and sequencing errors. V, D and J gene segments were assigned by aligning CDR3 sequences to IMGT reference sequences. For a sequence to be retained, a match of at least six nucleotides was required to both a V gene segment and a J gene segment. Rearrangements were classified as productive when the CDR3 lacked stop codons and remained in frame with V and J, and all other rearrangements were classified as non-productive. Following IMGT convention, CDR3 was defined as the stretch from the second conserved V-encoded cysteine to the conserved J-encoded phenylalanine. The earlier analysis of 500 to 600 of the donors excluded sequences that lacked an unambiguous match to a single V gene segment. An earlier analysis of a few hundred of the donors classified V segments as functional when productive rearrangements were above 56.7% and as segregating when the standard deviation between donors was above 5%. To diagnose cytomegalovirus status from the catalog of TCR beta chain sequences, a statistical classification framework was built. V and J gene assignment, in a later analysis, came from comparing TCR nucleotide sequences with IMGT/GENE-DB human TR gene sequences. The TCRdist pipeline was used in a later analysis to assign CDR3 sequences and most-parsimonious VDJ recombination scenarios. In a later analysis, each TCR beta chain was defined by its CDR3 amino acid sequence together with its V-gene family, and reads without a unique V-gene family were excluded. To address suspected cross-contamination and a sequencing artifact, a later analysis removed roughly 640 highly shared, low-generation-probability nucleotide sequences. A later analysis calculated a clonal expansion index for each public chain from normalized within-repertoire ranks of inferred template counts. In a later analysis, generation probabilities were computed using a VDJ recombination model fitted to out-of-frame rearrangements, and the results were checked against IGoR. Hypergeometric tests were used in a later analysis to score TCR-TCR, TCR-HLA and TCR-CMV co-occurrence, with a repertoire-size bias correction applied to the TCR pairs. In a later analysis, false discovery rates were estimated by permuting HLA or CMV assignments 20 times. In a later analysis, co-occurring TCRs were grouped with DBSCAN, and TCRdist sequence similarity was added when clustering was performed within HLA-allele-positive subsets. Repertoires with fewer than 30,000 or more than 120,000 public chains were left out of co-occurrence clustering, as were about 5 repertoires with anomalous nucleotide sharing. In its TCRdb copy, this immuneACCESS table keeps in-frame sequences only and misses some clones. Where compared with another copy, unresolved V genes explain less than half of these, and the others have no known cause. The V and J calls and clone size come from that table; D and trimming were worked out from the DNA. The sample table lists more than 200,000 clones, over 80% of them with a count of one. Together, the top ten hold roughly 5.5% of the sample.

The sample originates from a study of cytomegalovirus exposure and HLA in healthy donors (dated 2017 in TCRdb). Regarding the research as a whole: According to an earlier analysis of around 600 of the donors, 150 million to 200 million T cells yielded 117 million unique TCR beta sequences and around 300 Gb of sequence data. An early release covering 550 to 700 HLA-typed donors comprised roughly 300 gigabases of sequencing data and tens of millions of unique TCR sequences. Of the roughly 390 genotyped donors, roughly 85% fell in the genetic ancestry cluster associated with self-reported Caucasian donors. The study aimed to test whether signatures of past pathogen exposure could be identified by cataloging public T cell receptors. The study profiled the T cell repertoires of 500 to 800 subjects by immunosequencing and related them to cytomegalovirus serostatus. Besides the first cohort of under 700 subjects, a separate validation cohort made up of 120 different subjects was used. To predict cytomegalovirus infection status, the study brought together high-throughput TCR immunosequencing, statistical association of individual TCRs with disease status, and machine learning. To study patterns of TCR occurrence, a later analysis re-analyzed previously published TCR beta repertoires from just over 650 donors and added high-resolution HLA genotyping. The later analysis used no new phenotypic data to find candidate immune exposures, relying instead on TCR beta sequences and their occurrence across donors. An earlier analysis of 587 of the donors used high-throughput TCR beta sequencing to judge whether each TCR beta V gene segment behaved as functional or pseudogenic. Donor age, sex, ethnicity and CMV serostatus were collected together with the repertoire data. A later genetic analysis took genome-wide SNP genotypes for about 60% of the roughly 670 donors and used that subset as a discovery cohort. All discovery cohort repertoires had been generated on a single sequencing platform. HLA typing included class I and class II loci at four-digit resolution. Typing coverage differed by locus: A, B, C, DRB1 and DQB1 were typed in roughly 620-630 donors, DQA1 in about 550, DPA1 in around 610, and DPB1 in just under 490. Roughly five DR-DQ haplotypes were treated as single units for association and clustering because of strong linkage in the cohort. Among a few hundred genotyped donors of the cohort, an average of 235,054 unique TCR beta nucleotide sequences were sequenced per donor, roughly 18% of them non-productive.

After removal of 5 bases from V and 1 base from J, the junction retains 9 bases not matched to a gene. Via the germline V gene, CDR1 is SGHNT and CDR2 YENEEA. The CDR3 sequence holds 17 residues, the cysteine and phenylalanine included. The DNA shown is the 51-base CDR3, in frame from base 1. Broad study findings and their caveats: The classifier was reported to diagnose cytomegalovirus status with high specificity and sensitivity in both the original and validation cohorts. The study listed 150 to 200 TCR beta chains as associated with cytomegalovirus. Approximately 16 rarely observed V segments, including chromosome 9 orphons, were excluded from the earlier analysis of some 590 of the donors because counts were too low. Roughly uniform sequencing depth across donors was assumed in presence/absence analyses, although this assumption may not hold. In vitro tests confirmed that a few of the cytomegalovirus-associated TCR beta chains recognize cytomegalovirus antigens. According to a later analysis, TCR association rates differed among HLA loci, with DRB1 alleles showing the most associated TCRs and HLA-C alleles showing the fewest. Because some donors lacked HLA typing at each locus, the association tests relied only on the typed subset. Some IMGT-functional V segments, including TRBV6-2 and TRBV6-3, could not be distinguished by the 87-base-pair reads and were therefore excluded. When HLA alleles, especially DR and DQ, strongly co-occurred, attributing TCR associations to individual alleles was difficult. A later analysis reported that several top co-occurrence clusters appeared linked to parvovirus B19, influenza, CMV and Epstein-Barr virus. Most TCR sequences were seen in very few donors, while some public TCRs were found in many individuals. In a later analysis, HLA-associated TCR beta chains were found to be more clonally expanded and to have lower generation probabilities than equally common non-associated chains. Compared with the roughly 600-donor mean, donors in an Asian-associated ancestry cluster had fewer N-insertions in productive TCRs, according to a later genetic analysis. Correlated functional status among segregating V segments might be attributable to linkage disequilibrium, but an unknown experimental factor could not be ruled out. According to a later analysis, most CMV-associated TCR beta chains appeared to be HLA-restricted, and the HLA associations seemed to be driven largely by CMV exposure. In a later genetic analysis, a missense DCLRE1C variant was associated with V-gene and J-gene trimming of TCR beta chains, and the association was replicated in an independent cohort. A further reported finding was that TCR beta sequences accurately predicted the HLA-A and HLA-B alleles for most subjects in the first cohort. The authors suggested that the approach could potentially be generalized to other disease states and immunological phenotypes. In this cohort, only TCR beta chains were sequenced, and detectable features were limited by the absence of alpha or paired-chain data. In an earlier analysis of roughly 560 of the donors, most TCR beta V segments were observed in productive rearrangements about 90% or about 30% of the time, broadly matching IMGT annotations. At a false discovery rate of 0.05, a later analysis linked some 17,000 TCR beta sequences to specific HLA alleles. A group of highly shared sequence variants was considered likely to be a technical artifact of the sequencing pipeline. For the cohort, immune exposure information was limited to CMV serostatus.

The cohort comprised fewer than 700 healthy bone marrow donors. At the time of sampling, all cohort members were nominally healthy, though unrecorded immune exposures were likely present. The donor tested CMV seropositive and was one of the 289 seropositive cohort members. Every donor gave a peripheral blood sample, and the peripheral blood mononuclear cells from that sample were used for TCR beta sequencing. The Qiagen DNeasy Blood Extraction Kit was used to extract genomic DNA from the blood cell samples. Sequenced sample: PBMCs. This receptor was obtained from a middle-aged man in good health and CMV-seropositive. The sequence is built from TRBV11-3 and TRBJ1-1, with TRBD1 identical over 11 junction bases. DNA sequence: TGTGCCAGCAGCCTAAGGACAGGGGGCGGGCGGAACACTGAAGCTTTCTTT. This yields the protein CASSLRTGGGRNTEAFF.